This T cell receptor beta chain was identified during a study of blood T cell repertoires in COVID-19. Here immunoSEQ multiplex PCR was the method, and the copy in TCRdb shows in-frame clones only, minus some. The data show approximately 280,000 clones, 70% to 90% seen once. The receptor was derived from a woman aged 55-70 years with acute or convalescent COVID-19. The specimen sequenced was peripheral blood.

CDR3 bases: TGTGCCAGCAGCTTAGATGGGACAGGGGTCGTAGAAAAACTGTTTTTT. This encodes CASSLDGTGVVEKLFF. The gene calls are TRBV7-2 and TRBJ1-4; 10 nucleotides line up with TRBD1. V dropped 1 base and J dropped 8; count of bases not matched to a gene: 7. Looked up from germline, CDR1 is SGHTA and CDR2 is FQGNSA. This CDR3 is 16 amino acids long.